This TCR beta chain was observed in a study of CD8 T cells in Susac syndrome. Study-wide background: The sequenced Susac syndrome patients included over 5 who had clinically active disease and about 8 who were in remission.

V trimming: 1 base; J trimming: 5 bases; junction bases outside the gene matches: 5. Germline V lookup: CDR1 GTSNPN, CDR2 SVGIG (reference sequence). This CDR3 comprises 15 residues. After extraction with the RNeasy kit, roughly 0.45 to 1 ug of the RNA was reverse transcribed using random hexamers. TCR beta CDR3 was amplified by immunoSEQ covering 54 Vbeta and 13 Jbeta. A single record per CDR3 protein comes from TCRdb applying MiXCR to the immunoSEQ multiplex PCR reads. This table holds some 150,000 distinct CDR3 sequences, about 95% found once. This chain connects TRBV30 to TRBJ1-4; 9 positions agree with TRBD1. The receptor was derived from a human donor with Susac syndrome. The sequenced material came from CD4+ T cells from PBMCs. CDR3 DNA sequence: TGTGCCTGGAGTGCCAAACAGGGGGCGAATGAAAAACTGTTTTTT. Protein: CAWSAKQGANEKLFF. The full variable domain, rest sourced from reference TRBV30 and TRBJ1-4, is SQTIHQWPATLVQPVGSPLSLECTVEGTSNPNLYWYRQAAGRGLQLLFYSVGIGQISSEVPQNLSASRPQDRQFILSSKKLLLSDSGFYLCAWSAKQGANEKLFFGSGTQLSVL.